In its sample, the clone carrying this TCR beta chain was seen a few times. TCRdb independently ran MiXCR on the 5' RACE reads; one entry per CDR3 protein. The table has tens of thousands of distinct CDR3 sequences, about 25% seen once; the top ten hold 2.5% to 4%. Purified naive CD4+ T cells were depleted of CD25+ Tregs. Germline CDR1 and CDR2: SGHAT and FQNNGV. CDR3 size: 17 residues. Unmatched junction bases numbered 5, after V lost 1 base and J lost 1 base. The genes are TRBV11-2 and TRBJ2-4, with 9 bases aligning to TRBD1. The sequence came from a female donor with breast cancer. Sequencing was carried out using tumor-infiltrating naive CD4+ T cells sorted from the breast tumor. Stated subset: naive CD4+ T cells, CD4+CD45RA+CD25-. The CDR3 DNA is TGTGCCAGCAGCTTAGTCGGGACAGGGTATGCCAAAAACATTCAGTACTTC. Translated, it gives CASSLVGTGYAKNIQYF.